The 27 T cell receptor beta chains below were found in one sample sequenced in a study of blood T cell repertoires in COVID-19. Here immunoSEQ multiplex PCR was the method, and the copy in TCRdb shows in-frame clones only, minus some. The data contain 200,000 to 250,000 clones, about 84% of them singletons. The sequenced sample was peripheral blood. The receptor set was obtained from a woman of 80 years or more with COVID-19, enrolled during active disease.

This clone was seen a few times. The chain recombines TRBV6-5 with TRBJ2-3; 11 nucleotides align to TRBD2. The germline CDR1 and CDR2 sequences are MNHEY and SVGAGI. With 7 bases clipped from V and 2 bases from J, the junction kept 5 bases outside the gene matches. There are 15 residues in the CDR3. CDR3 nucleotides: TGTGCCAGCACCGTAGCGGGGGGGTCCACAGATACGCAGTATTTT. Residues: CASTVAGGSTDTQYF.

The chain links TRBV2 to TRBJ2-3, with D possibly matching TRBD2 (7 bases). The CDR3 spans 18 residues. Germline V gene lookup returns CDR1 SNHLY and CDR2 FYNNEI. CDR3 in amino acids: CPLGGGKGGAGFPDTQYF. The CDR3 DNA sequence: TGTCCCCTCGGTGGGGGAAAGGGGGGGGCCGGATTCCCAGATACGCAGTATTTT. Full variable domain (remainder filled in from reference TRBV2 and TRBJ2-3): EPEVTQTPSHQVTQMGQEVILRCVPISNHLYFYWYRQILGQKVEFLVSFYNNEISEKSEIFDDQFSVERPDGSNFTLKIRSTKLEDSAMYFCPLGGGKGGAGFPDTQYFGPGTRLTVL.

V gene TRBV5-1 combines with J gene TRBJ2-3; 7 nucleotides agree with TRBD2. V lost 0 bases and J lost 0; bases outside the gene matches: 10. Per germline, CDR1 SGHRS and CDR2 YFSETQ. This CDR3 has 18 residues. The CDR3 reads CASSLAPTGGGSTDTQYF. The CDR3 nucleotides read TGCGCCAGCAGCTTGGCCCCGACTGGCGGGGGAAGCACAGATACGCAGTATTTT. The entire variable domain, with the rest obtained from reference TRBV5-1 and TRBJ2-3, is as follows: KAGVTQTPRYLIKTRGQQVTLSCSPISGHRSVSWYQQTPGQGLQFLFEYFSETQRNKGNFPGRFSGRQFSNSRSEMNVSTLELGDSALYLCASSLAPTGGGSTDTQYFGPGTRLTVL.

The CDR3 region is CASGVDTYEQYV. CDR3 nucleotides: TGTGCCAGCGGAGTTGATACCTACGAGCAGTACGTC. V and J are TRBV6-6 and TRBJ2-7; D call uncertain. CDR3 length: 12 amino acids. Trimming cost V 8 bases and J 2 bases, with 10 bases left between them. The germline V gene encodes CDR1 MNHNY and CDR2 SVGAGI (reference sequence).

The rearrangement links TRBV3-1 (or the pseudogene TRBV3-2) to TRBJ2-1; 7 bases fit TRBD2. CDR3 size: 17 residues. V trimming: 3 bases; J trimming: 1 base; junction bases outside the gene matches: 9. Germline values: CDR1 LGHDT, CDR2 YNNKEL (reference sequence). The CDR3 protein is CASSQFVGGVSYNEQFF. The CDR3 DNA sequence: TGTGCCAGCAGCCAGTTCGTTGGGGGGGTATCCTACAATGAGCAGTTCTTC.

The rearrangement joins TRBV11-2 to TRBJ2-1; D perhaps matches TRBD2 (6 bases). The CDR3 contains 14 residues. The germline V gene has CDR1 SGHAT and CDR2 FQNNGV. The V end was cut by 2 bases, the J end by 15 bases, with 20 bases between. The CDR3 coding sequence is TGTGCCAGCAGCTTACCGCTGTCCGGGACTCCCACGTTCTTC. Protein product: CASSLPLSGTPTFF.

Points on this clone: Other nucleotide sequences from this sample produce the same CDR3. V and J are TRBV18 and TRBJ1-5; 8 bases fit TRBD1. The V and J ends lost 4 bases and 6 bases, in that order; junction bases with no gene match: 2. The CDR3 has 13 amino acids. The germline V gene encodes CDR1 KGHSH and CDR2 LQKENI. CDR3 amino acids: CASSLQGGQPQHF. In DNA form, the CDR3 reads TGTGCCAGCTCACTACAGGGGGGTCAGCCCCAGCATTTT.

V is TRBV6-5 and J is TRBJ1-5; TRBD1 might be the D (6 bases). This CDR3 has 13 amino acids. V was trimmed by 7 bases and J by 1 base, leaving 8 bases between them. Germline V CDR1 and CDR2: MNHEY, SVGAGI. The CDR3 DNA reads as TGTGCCAGCAAACAGGGCAGCAATCAGCCCCAGCATTTT. Its translation: CASKQGSNQPQHF.

The CDR3, as DNA: TGTGCCAGCAGCGTAGGCGGCAGGGTAAAACCCGGGGAGCTGTTTTTT. Translating it yields CASSVGGRVKPGELFF. The chain recombines TRBV9 with TRBJ2-2, with D possibly TRBD1 on 5 matching bases. V was clipped by 0 bases and J by 6 bases, with 15 bases between them. Per the germline V gene, CDR1 is SGDLS and CDR2 is YYNGEE. This CDR3 region has 16 residues.

The chain combines TRBV30 with TRBJ1-6; the D is unclear. The CDR3 consists of 15 residues. Trimming left V 2 bases short and J 6 bases short, with 14 bases between. Germline V lookup: CDR1 GTSNPN, CDR2 SVGIG (reference sequence). The CDR3 coding sequence is TGTGCCTGGAGTCGGACGCTGGCGGGTAATTCACCCCTCCACTTT. This sequence encodes CAWSRTLAGNSPLHF.

This clone was recorded a few times. The chain combines TRBV5-6 with TRBJ1-5, with D perhaps TRBD1 (6 bases). Trimming took off 3 bases at V and 0 bases at J, with 7 bases between the two ends. CDR3 length: 14 amino acids. The germline gives CDR1 SGHDT, CDR2 YYEEEE. Here the CDR3 DNA reads TGTGCCAGCAGCTCAGGGGATAGCAATCAGCCCCAGCATTTT. This encodes CASSSGDSNQPQHF. Full variable domain (outside the CDR3, taken from reference TRBV5-6 and TRBJ1-5): DAGVTQSPTHLIKTRGQQVTLRCSPKSGHDTVSWYQQALGQGPQFIFQYYEEEERQRGNFPDRFSGHQFPNYSSELNVNALLLGDSALYLCASSSGDSNQPQHFGDGTRLSIL.

J is TRBJ2-3 and V is TRBV28, with TRBD1 matching 8 bases. The J segment lost 0 bases and the V segment lost 5 bases, leaving 10 bases of the junction unmatched. The CDR3 sequence is 17 residues long. In germline, CDR1 is MDHEN, CDR2 SYDVKM. CDR3 bases: TGTGCCAGCAGTCCCCCGATTGGACAGGGAAGCACAGATACGCAGTATTTT. Translated, it gives CASSPPIGQGSTDTQYF.

This chain connects TRBV4-3 to TRBJ2-2, with 7 bases aligning to TRBD1. This CDR3 is built from 16 residues. The ends lost 0 bases at V and 1 base at J; junction bases unmatched: 2. Germline V gene sequence: CDR1 LGHNA, CDR2 YSLEER. DNA for the CDR3: TGCGCCAGCAGCCAAGAAGGGGGCAGGAACACCGGGGAGCTGTTTTTT. Translated, it gives CASSQEGGRNTGELFF.

V and J are TRBV27 and TRBJ1-6; 7 bases match TRBD1. The J segment lost 7 bases and the V segment lost 3 bases, leaving 3 bases of the junction unmatched. The CDR3 has 14 amino acids. CDR1 MNHEY and CDR2 SMNVEV come from the germline V gene (reference sequence). The CDR3 coding sequence is TGTGCCAGCAGTTTCGGACAGGTCAATTCACCCCTCCACTTT. Translation: CASSFGQVNSPLHF.

V is TRBV3-1 (or the pseudogene TRBV3-2) and J is TRBJ2-7, with D perhaps TRBD1 (6 bases). The CDR3 runs to 12 residues. CDR1 is LGHDT, CDR2 YNNKEL, per germline (reference sequence). DNA of the CDR3: TGTGCCAGCAGCCAAGGCGGACAGAGCCACCACGTC. Its translation is CASSQGGQSHHV.

The chain uses TRBV28 and TRBJ1-4; D remains ambiguous. This CDR3 contains 11 residues. Per the germline V gene, CDR1 is MDHEN and CDR2 is SYDVKM. V was clipped by 6 bases and J by 10 bases, with 9 bases between them. The DNA of the CDR3 is TGTGCCAGCAGCCCCTCGGGAAAACTGTTTTTT. Its protein is CASSPSGKLFF.

V is TRBV6-4 and J is TRBJ2-1; 7 nucleotides agree with TRBD2. This CDR3 is built from 16 residues. Germline V gene sequence: CDR1 MRHNA, CDR2 SNTAGT. V lost 5 bases to trimming and J lost 0 bases; unmatched junction nucleotides: 7. The CDR3 reads CASSSTIAGSYNEQFF. The CDR3 DNA sequence: TGTGCCAGCAGTTCCACTATAGCGGGCTCCTACAATGAGCAGTTCTTC.

This clone was observed a few times. The chain carries TRBV14 and TRBJ2-3; 15 nucleotides match TRBD2. The CDR3 spans 18 residues. Germline V CDR1 and CDR2: SGHDN, FVKESK. V lost 4 bases, J lost 5 bases, and 10 bases stayed unmatched. The CDR3, as DNA: TGTGCCAGCAGCCTCGGACTAGCGGGGGGGCGGTCAAGAGATACGCAGTATTTT. Its protein product is CASSLGLAGGRSRDTQYF.

The sample holds a few counts of this clone. The chain joins TRBV7-2 to TRBJ1-3; tentative D call: TRBD1 (5 bases). Deletions cut 8 bases from V and 4 bases from J, with 12 bases between. The germline V gene encodes CDR1 SGHTA and CDR2 FQGNSA. This CDR3 region has 13 residues. The CDR3 region is CASGGSLGNTIYF. The DNA of the CDR3 is TGTGCCAGCGGGGGGAGCCTAGGAAACACCATATATTTT.

The chain joins TRBV6-4 to TRBJ1-4; D is perhaps TRBD1 (5 bases). Trimming shortened V by 0 bases and J by 14 bases, and 7 bases separated the two germline ends. The length of the CDR3 is 11 residues. CDR1 MRHNA and CDR2 SNTAGT come from the germline V gene. The CDR3 region is CASSDSGGLFF. The CDR3 nucleotides are TGTGCCAGCAGTGACTCGGGGGGGCTGTTTTTT.

The gene calls are TRBV6-1 and TRBJ2-3, with 8 bases identical to TRBD1. Trimming removed 1 base from V and 5 bases from J; junction bases left unmatched: 5. This CDR3 is built from 15 residues. The germline V gene has CDR1 MNHNS and CDR2 SASEGT. DNA of the CDR3: TGTGCCAGCAGTGAAGGCGGGGACAGGTTAGATACGCAGTATTTT. This gives the protein CASSEGGDRLDTQYF.

CDR3 bases: TGTGCCAGCAGCCGCAGGGTCCCCGAGCAGTACGTC. It specifies CASSRRVPEQYV. The chain couples TRBV11-3 to TRBJ2-7; the D gene is possibly TRBD1 (5 bases). The CDR3 consists of 12 residues. CDR1 and CDR2 (germline): SGHNT, YENEEA. Trimming stripped 5 bases from V and 6 bases from J, with 11 bases between.

V gene TRBV9 combines with J gene TRBJ2-2; maybe TRBD2 (6 bases). The CDR3 has 15 residues. The V gene's germline CDR1 is SGDLS and CDR2 YYNGEE. Between the trimmed V and J ends, which lost 4 bases and 5 bases, there was a span of 15 bases. The CDR3 DNA follows: TGTGCCAGCAGCCTACTTCCGGGGGTGACCGGGGAGCTGTTTTTT. Translated: CASSLLPGVTGELFF.

The chain recombines TRBV6-2 or TRBV6-3 with TRBJ2-3; 7 positions agree with TRBD2. The CDR3 runs 15 residues. Germline CDR1 reads MNHEY; CDR2 reads SVGEGT. V shed 4 bases and J 6 bases; nucleotides not matched to a gene: 10. The CDR3 loop reads CASSFNSGARDTQYF. CDR3 DNA: TGTGCCAGCAGTTTTAACAGCGGGGCCCGGGATACGCAGTATTTT.

This clone was detected a few times. The chain's CDR3 is CASSEQGLNTEAFF. CDR3 in DNA: TGCGCCAGCAGCGAACAGGGACTGAACACTGAAGCTTTCTTT. The rearrangement links TRBV5-1 to TRBJ1-1; D possibly corresponds to TRBD1 (6 bases). Germline V gives CDR1 SGHRS, CDR2 YFSETQ. V lost 4 bases and J 0 bases, leaving 10 bases between the germline ends. This CDR3 contains 14 residues.

J is TRBJ1-4 and V is TRBV6-5; a possible D gene is TRBD1 (6 bases). CDR1 is MNHEY, CDR2 SVGAGI, per germline. Deletions cut 7 bases from V and 8 bases from J, with 17 bases between. This CDR3 is 14 amino acids long. The CDR3 region has the DNA TGTGCCAGCAAAAGTGGGCAGGGGTTGGAAAAACTGTTTTTT. Its protein product is CASKSGQGLEKLFF.

In its sample, this clone was seen a few times. J is TRBJ1-2 and V is TRBV14, with D possibly TRBD1 on 6 matching bases. CDR3 length: 15 amino acids. Trimming took off 0 bases at V and 6 bases at J, with 14 bases between the two ends. Germline-derived CDR1 and CDR2 are SGHDN and FVKESK. CDR3 bases: TGTGCCAGCAGCCAAGATCACAGGGTAGGAGATGGCTACACCTTC. Its protein product is CASSQDHRVGDGYTF.